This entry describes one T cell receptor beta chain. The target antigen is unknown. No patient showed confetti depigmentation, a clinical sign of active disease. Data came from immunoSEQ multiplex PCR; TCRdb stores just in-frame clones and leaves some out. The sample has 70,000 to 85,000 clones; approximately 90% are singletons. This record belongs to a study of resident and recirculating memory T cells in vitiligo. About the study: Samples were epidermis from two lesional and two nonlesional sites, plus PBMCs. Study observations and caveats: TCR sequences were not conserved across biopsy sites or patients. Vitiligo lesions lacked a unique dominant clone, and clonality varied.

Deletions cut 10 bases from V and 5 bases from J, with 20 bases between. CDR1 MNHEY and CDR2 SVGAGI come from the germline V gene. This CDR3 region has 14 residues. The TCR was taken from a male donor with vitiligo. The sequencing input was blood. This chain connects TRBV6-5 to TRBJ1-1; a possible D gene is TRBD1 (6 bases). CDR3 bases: TGTGCCACCGCTACGCGGGGGCTACGGACTGAAGCTTTCTTT. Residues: CATATRGLRTEAFF.